The 20 T cell receptor beta chains presented below share a single source sample, sequenced in a study of response to subunit inactivated influenza vaccine. TCRdb re-analysed the RT-PCR reads in MiXCR, keeping a single row per CDR3 protein. The profile covers roughly 630,000 distinct CDR3 sequences, with 11% to 15% appearing a single time and less than 9% taken by the ten largest. The source material was PBMCs from blood, sampled around 15 days before vaccination. These receptor sequences come from a middle-aged man who received an inactivated influenza vaccine.

V is TRBV29-1 and J is TRBJ2-7; D possibly uses TRBD1 or TRBD2 (6 bases each). Germline V gene sequence: CDR1 SQVTM, CDR2 ANQGSEA. The V end lost 5 bases, the J end lost 4 bases, and 15 bases lay between the germline ends. The CDR3 consists of 13 residues. The CDR3 region is CSVYGGRGYEQYF. CDR3 in DNA: TGCAGCGTTTATGGGGGGCGCGGGTACGAGCAGTACTTC.

The chain links TRBV20-1 to TRBJ2-5; the D is unclear. Germline values: CDR1 DFQATT, CDR2 SNEGSKA (reference sequence). CDR3 length: 13 amino acids. The germline V and J ends were trimmed by 0 bases and 4 bases, with 9 bases remaining between them. The CDR3 bases are TGCAGTGCTAGAGACGCGCCCCGAGAGACCCAGTACTTC. Its protein is CSARDAPRETQYF.

This rearrangement joins TRBV7-3 to TRBJ2-5; 9 bases align to TRBD1. CDR1 is SGHTA and CDR2 is FQGTGA in the germline V gene. V shed 5 bases and J 5 bases; nucleotides not matched to a gene: 9. The CDR3 sequence is 15 residues long. CDR3 protein: CASSPTGGAFETQYF. In nucleotides, the CDR3 is TGTGCCAGCAGCCCCACAGGGGGCGCGTTTGAGACCCAGTACTTC.

This clonotype has ten or more counts. One end of the junction varies from germline; a read error may be responsible. V usage is TRBV10-3 and J usage is TRBJ1-1, with TRBD1 matching over 8 bases. There are 16 residues in the CDR3. Germline CDR1 is ENHRY and CDR2 is SYGVKD. This chain's CDR3 is CAIGEGDRTPNTEAFF. CDR3 nucleotides: TGTGCCATCGGTGAGGGGGACAGGACACCGAACACTGAAGCTTTCTTT.

This rearrangement joins TRBV4-3 to TRBJ2-3; D is possibly TRBD2 (5 bases). The CDR3 runs 13 residues. Germline CDR1 LGHNA, CDR2 YSLEER. The germline V and J ends were trimmed by 1 base and 4 bases, with 6 bases remaining between them. CDR3 amino acids: CASSQARADTQYF. The CDR3 bases are TGCGCCAGCAGCCAAGCGAGGGCAGATACGCAGTATTTT.

This chain joins TRBV12-3 or TRBV12-4 and TRBJ2-1, with 7 positions matching TRBD1. Unmatched junction bases numbered 4, after V lost 3 bases and J lost 2 bases. This CDR3 has 15 residues. Here the CDR3 reads CASSFIGTAYNEQFF. Here the CDR3 DNA reads TGTGCCAGCAGTTTTATCGGGACAGCCTACAATGAGCAGTTCTTC.

This chain connects TRBV6-1 to TRBJ2-1, with 8 bases identical to TRBD2. Germline V gives CDR1 MNHNS, CDR2 SASEGT. The junction had 8 bases not matched to a gene; V was cut back by 6 bases and J by 1 base. This CDR3 comprises 16 residues. The CDR3 sequence is CASRESSGYSYNEQFF. In DNA form, the CDR3 reads TGTGCCAGCAGGGAATCTAGCGGGTATTCCTACAATGAGCAGTTCTTC.

This clonotype has only a few counts. As DNA, the CDR3 is TGTGCCAGCAGCCTACCGACAGGTCGGGAGACCCAGTACTTC. Protein: CASSLPTGRETQYF. The V call is TRBV7-9, the J call TRBJ2-5; possible D gene TRBD1, 6 bases. Germline V gives CDR1 SEHNR, CDR2 FQNEAQ (reference sequence). CDR3 length equals 14 residues. The V end was cut by 5 bases, the J end by 5 bases, with 15 bases between. Full variable domain (outside the CDR3, taken from reference TRBV7-9 and TRBJ2-5): DTGVSQNPRHKITKRGQNVTFRCDPISEHNRLYWYRQTLGQGPEFLTYFQNEAQLEKSRLLSDRFSAERPKGSFSTLEIQRTEQGDSAMYLCASSLPTGRETQYFGPGTRLLVL.

J is TRBJ2-5 and V is TRBV5-6, with D perhaps matching TRBD1 or TRBD2 (5 bases each). The V gene lost 3 bases and the J gene lost 5 bases, with 14 bases spanning the gap. CDR1 is SGHDT, CDR2 YYEEEE, per germline. This CDR3 is built from 14 residues. The DNA for the CDR3 is TGTGCCAGCAGCTCAACCGGGACCGGGGAGACCCAGTACTTC. It is translated as CASSSTGTGETQYF.

This clonotype was counted at least ten times. The chain has TRBV5-1 and TRBJ2-5; 9 bases line up with TRBD1. Germline values: CDR1 SGHRS, CDR2 YFSETQ. CDR3 length equals 14 residues. V lost 3 bases to trimming and J lost 10 bases; unmatched junction nucleotides: 10. The CDR3 here is CASSSRVDRGSQYF. The DNA of the CDR3 is TGCGCCAGCAGCTCCAGGGTAGACAGGGGGAGCCAGTACTTC.

The V gene is TRBV4-3, the J gene TRBJ2-2; D is unclear. This CDR3 contains 18 residues. In germline, CDR1 is LGHNA, CDR2 YSLEER. Trimming took off 0 bases at V and 1 base at J, with 15 bases between the two ends. CDR3 loop: CASSQDLRRIGNTGELFF. The CDR3 DNA reads as TGCGCCAGCAGCCAAGATCTGAGGCGGATCGGGAACACCGGGGAGCTGTTTTTT.

The V gene is TRBV4-3, the J gene TRBJ2-7; D gene uncertain. There are 13 residues in the CDR3. V was cut by 3 bases and J by 6 bases, with 12 bases left in between. Germline V lookup: CDR1 LGHNA, CDR2 YSLEER. The DNA of the CDR3 is TGCGCCAGCAGCCAGGCCGAGGTGGGCGAGCAGTACTTC. Protein product: CASSQAEVGEQYF.

In this sample, this clonotype turned up many times. The CDR3 is CASSRAWDTDTQYF. In nucleotides, the CDR3 is TGTGCCAGCAGCAGGGCCTGGGACACAGATACGCAGTATTTT. The chain combines TRBV5-5 with TRBJ2-3; D is unclear. Trimming removed 4 bases from V and 2 bases from J, with 11 bases in between. There are 14 residues in the CDR3. Germline values: CDR1 SGHKS, CDR2 YYEKEE (reference sequence).

This chain links TRBV6-2 or TRBV6-3 with TRBJ2-5; TRBD2 aligns across 8 bases. Germline V gene sequence: CDR1 MNHEY, CDR2 SVGEGT. This CDR3 is 15 amino acids long. The trim removed 6 bases at V and 1 base at J, leaving 7 bases unmatched. The CDR3 DNA sequence: TGTGCCAGCAGCCAGAACCTAGCGGGCCAAGAGACCCAGTACTTC. Protein sequence: CASSQNLAGQETQYF.

Only a few counts were recorded for this clonotype. J is TRBJ1-5 and V is TRBV19, with 10 nucleotides matching TRBD1. There are 15 residues in the CDR3. V trimming: 6 bases; J trimming: 6 bases; junction bases outside the gene matches: 8. Germline lookup yields CDR1 LNHDA and CDR2 SQIVND (reference sequence). The CDR3 bases are TGTGCCAGTAGCTCGGGACAGGGGCTAAGTCAGCCCCAGCATTTT. It yields the protein CASSSGQGLSQPQHF.

The chain is built from TRBV6-1 and TRBJ2-7, with 7 positions matching TRBD1. Trimming removed 1 base from V and 2 bases from J; junction bases left unmatched: 2. CDR1 is MNHNS and CDR2 is SASEGT in the germline V gene. This CDR3 has 14 amino acids. The CDR3 spells CASSEDRGTYEQYF. CDR3 nucleotides: TGTGCCAGCAGTGAAGACAGGGGTACCTACGAGCAGTACTTC.

The chain recombines TRBV20-1 with TRBJ2-7; 8 bases fit TRBD2. Germline V gene data show CDR1 as DFQATT and CDR2 as SNEGSKA (reference sequence). The CDR3 totals 12 residues. The CDR3 DNA is TGCAGACTCAGGCGCGGGAGGCGCGAGCAGTACTTC. Translated: CRLRRGRREQYF.

This clonotype showed up just a few times. The V gene is TRBV4-3, the J gene TRBJ2-2; D is tentatively TRBD1 or TRBD2 (5 bases each). V shed 0 bases and J shed 4 bases, with 24 bases lying between them. This CDR3 region has 20 residues. Germline V gene sequence: CDR1 LGHNA, CDR2 YSLEER. CDR3 sequence reads: CASSQDRLARGVISTGELFF. DNA for the CDR3: TGCGCCAGCAGCCAAGATCGTTTGGCTAGGGGAGTAATATCCACCGGGGAGCTGTTTTTT.

In this sample, this clonotype turned up a few times. The chain couples TRBV12-3 or TRBV12-4 to TRBJ1-6; D is unclear. The CDR3 is 12 amino acids. Trimming took off 5 bases at V and 4 bases at J, with 3 bases between the two ends. The CDR3 spells CASSDYNSPLHF. CDR3 sequence (DNA): TGTGCCAGCAGTGATTATAATTCACCCCTCCACTTT.

This chain links TRBV3-1 with TRBJ2-2; 9 positions agree with TRBD2. CDR3 length equals 15 residues. The ends lost 5 bases at V and 4 bases at J; junction bases unmatched: 5. Per the germline V gene, CDR1 is LGHDT and CDR2 is YNNKEL (reference sequence). Here the CDR3 reads CASSYGLAFTGELFF. In DNA, the CDR3 is TGTGCCAGCAGCTATGGACTAGCGTTCACCGGGGAGCTGTTTTTT.